These 17 T cell receptor beta chains were all obtained from the same sample, sequenced in a study of blood T cell repertoires in COVID-19. Measured with immunoSEQ multiplex PCR; TCRdb has only the in-frame clones, and not every one. Found here are some 190,000 clones, around 85% of them singletons; the top ten hold around a sixth. Sequencing input: peripheral blood. These receptors were collected from a person aged 70 to 85 with COVID-19, enrolled during active disease.

J is TRBJ1-5 and V is TRBV15; D unclear. The CDR3 runs 15 residues. Germline V gene data show CDR1 as LNHNV and CDR2 as YYDKDF (reference sequence). Trimming removed 0 bases at V and 1 base at J, with 7 bases between. This CDR3 reads CATSREGGSNQPQHF. The CDR3 region has the DNA TGTGCCACCAGCAGAGAGGGAGGGAGCAATCAGCCCCAGCATTTT.

CDR3 DNA: TGTGCCAGCAGCCCAATGGGACAGGGGAACACCGGGGAGCTGTTTTTT. Its protein is CASSPMGQGNTGELFF. The J gene is TRBJ2-2, the V gene TRBV7-3, with 9 bases aligning to TRBD1. Germline CDR1 and CDR2: SGHTA and FQGTGA. The CDR3 covers 16 residues. The junction had 5 bases not matched to a gene; V was cut back by 5 bases and J by 1 base. Drawing the rest from reference TRBV7-3 and TRBJ2-2, the complete variable domain is GAGVSQTPSNKVTEKGKYVELRCDPISGHTALYWYRQSLGQGPEFLIYFQGTGAADDSGLPNDRFFAVRPEGSVSTLKIQRTERGDSAVYLCASSPMGQGNTGELFFGEGSRLTVL.

The chain carries TRBV30 and TRBJ1-5; maybe TRBD1 (6 bases). V dropped 2 bases and J dropped 9 bases, with 26 bases sitting between them. Germline CDR1 and CDR2: GTSNPN and SVGIG (reference sequence). This CDR3 contains 17 residues. The CDR3 nucleotides read TGTGCCTGGAGTACCGCTGAAGGCAGGGGCTTCCAGGGGCCCCAGCATTTT. Translating it yields CAWSTAEGRGFQGPQHF.

This clone occurred a few times. J is TRBJ2-2 and V is TRBV3-1 (or the pseudogene TRBV3-2), with D possibly being TRBD2 (6 bases). V was clipped by 4 bases and J by 0 bases, with 18 bases between them. This CDR3 region has 18 residues. In germline, CDR1 is LGHDT, CDR2 YNNKEL (reference sequence). Here the CDR3 DNA reads TGTGCCAGCAGCCCCCATAAGCGGGCTAGAACGAACACCGGGGAGCTGTTTTTT. It specifies CASSPHKRARTNTGELFF.

The rearrangement links TRBV25-1 to TRBJ1-2; TRBD1 matches at 11 bases. This CDR3 spans 14 amino acids. Trimming at V came to 3 bases and at J to 7 bases, leaving 4 bases not matched to a gene. Germline V lookup: CDR1 MGHDK, CDR2 SYGVNS. The DNA for the CDR3 is TGTGCCAGCAGTGAGCCCGGGACAGGGGGTGGCTACACCTTC. It yields the protein CASSEPGTGGGYTF.

This chain uses TRBV23-1 with TRBJ1-6; D remains ambiguous. TRBV23-1 is placed among ORFs of uncertain function. The CDR3 length is 17 residues. V was shortened by 7 bases and J by 5 bases, with 21 bases between the two germline ends. The CDR3 nucleotides are TGCGCCAGCAACCACTCCTCCGGGAAAAGGGATAATTCACCCCTCCACTTT. Its translation is CASNHSSGKRDNSPLHF.

J is TRBJ1-1 and V is TRBV29-1; tentatively, D is TRBD1 (6 bases). Trimming pared 6 bases from V and 0 bases from J, leaving 14 bases between. The CDR3 is 14 amino acids. In germline, CDR1 is SQVTM, CDR2 ANQGSEA. The CDR3 DNA sequence: TGCAGCGTCCCCCCGACAGGAATGAACACTGAAGCTTTCTTT. This sequence encodes CSVPPTGMNTEAFF.

V and J are TRBV25-1 and TRBJ1-4; the D is unclear. This CDR3 contains 14 residues. V was shortened by 5 bases and J by 7 bases, with 14 bases between the two germline ends. The germline V gene has CDR1 MGHDK and CDR2 SYGVNS. The CDR3 spells CASSPGHRGEKLFF. DNA of the CDR3: TGTGCCAGCAGTCCGGGTCATCGAGGTGAAAAACTGTTTTTT.

The chain employs TRBV6-5 and TRBJ1-4, with D unresolved. V was clipped by 6 bases and J by 0 bases, with 5 bases between them. The germline V gene has CDR1 MNHEY and CDR2 SVGAGI. The CDR3 length is 13 residues. CDR3 nucleotides: TGTGCCAGCAGCCCATCAACTAATGAAAAACTGTTTTTT. Amino acid sequence: CASSPSTNEKLFF.

The chain couples TRBV15 to TRBJ1-1; D gene ambiguous. CDR3 length: 12 residues. The V and J ends lost 1 base and 11 bases respectively, with 11 bases between them. The germline CDR1 and CDR2 sequences are LNHNV and YYDKDF (reference sequence). The CDR3 loop reads CATSRGSPGAFF. DNA for the CDR3: TGTGCCACCAGCAGAGGGTCCCCGGGGGCTTTCTTT.

V and J are TRBV21-1 and TRBJ1-2; the listed D gene, TRBD1, was not tested against the DNA. TRBV21-1 is labeled a pseudogene. The CDR3 extends over 13 amino acids. The CDR3 DNA is TGTGCCAGCAGCAAAGAGACAGGGGCTAGCTACACCTTC. It is translated as CASSKETGASYTF.

The rearrangement joins TRBV7-2 to TRBJ2-2; D gene unclear. Germline V lookup: CDR1 SGHTA, CDR2 FQGNSA. This CDR3 is 14 amino acids long. The V end was cut by 0 bases, the J end by 4 bases, with 6 bases between. The CDR3 reads CASSLALGTGELFF. The CDR3 nucleotides are TGTGCCAGCAGCTTAGCACTTGGCACCGGGGAGCTGTTTTTT.

V gene TRBV30 combines with J gene TRBJ2-2, with 7 bases fitting TRBD2. V gave up 3 bases and J gave up 6 bases; unmatched junction bases: 4. In germline, CDR1 is GTSNPN, CDR2 SVGIG (reference sequence). The CDR3 is 13 amino acids. The CDR3 loop reads CAWRFGRPGELFF. CDR3 in DNA: TGTGCCTGGAGATTCGGGAGGCCCGGGGAGCTGTTTTTT.

The chain uses TRBV5-1 and TRBJ2-7; TRBD2 might be the D (6 bases). Trimming pared 4 bases from V and 3 bases from J, leaving 8 bases between. Looked up from germline, CDR1 is SGHRS and CDR2 is YFSETQ. The CDR3 is 12 amino acids. CDR3 loop: CASSIGGYEQYF. CDR3 DNA: TGCGCCAGCAGCATCGGGGGCTACGAGCAGTACTTC.

Only a few counts were recorded for this clone. The V call is TRBV27, the J call TRBJ2-6, with a tentative D call TRBD2 (6 bases). Per germline, CDR1 MNHEY and CDR2 SMNVEV (reference sequence). Trimming took off 6 bases at V and 2 bases at J, with 14 bases between the two ends. The length of the CDR3 is 16 residues. DNA for the CDR3: TGTGCCAGCAGCCGAATCGCGGGAACTGGGGCCAACGTCCTGACTTTC. Translating gives CASSRIAGTGANVLTF.

The rearrangement links TRBV28 to TRBJ1-4; possibly TRBD1 for D (6 bases). Germline CDR1 is MDHEN and CDR2 is SYDVKM. V was pared by 6 bases and J by 0 bases, with 23 bases between. The CDR3 is made up of 19 amino acids. Written as DNA, the CDR3 is TGTGCCAGCAGAGCCCTGAGGGGGAGTAGGGGAGCAACTAATGAAAAACTGTTTTTT. Translated, it gives CASRALRGSRGATNEKLFF.

The rearrangement joins TRBV6-6 to TRBJ2-2, with 8 bases aligning to TRBD1. The germline V gene encodes CDR1 MNHNY and CDR2 SVGAGI (reference sequence). The V segment lost 4 bases and the J segment 6 bases; nucleotides outside the gene matches: 1. There are 13 residues in the CDR3. The CDR3, as DNA: TGTGCCAGCAGTTGGGACAGGTCCGGGGAGCTGTTTTTT. Amino acid sequence: CASSWDRSGELFF.